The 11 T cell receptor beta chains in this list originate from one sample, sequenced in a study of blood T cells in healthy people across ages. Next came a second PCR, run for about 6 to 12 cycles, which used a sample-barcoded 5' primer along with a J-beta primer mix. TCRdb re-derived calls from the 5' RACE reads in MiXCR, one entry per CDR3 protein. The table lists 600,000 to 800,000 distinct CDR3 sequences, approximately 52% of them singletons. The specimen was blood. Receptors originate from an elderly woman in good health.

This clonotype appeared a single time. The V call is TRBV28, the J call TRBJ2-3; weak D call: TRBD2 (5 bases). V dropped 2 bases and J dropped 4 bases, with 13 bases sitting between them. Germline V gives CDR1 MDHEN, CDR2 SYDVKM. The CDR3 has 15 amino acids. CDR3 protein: CASSLSGSTSDTQYF. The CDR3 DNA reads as TGTGCCAGCAGTTTAAGCGGTAGTACCTCAGATACGCAGTATTTT.

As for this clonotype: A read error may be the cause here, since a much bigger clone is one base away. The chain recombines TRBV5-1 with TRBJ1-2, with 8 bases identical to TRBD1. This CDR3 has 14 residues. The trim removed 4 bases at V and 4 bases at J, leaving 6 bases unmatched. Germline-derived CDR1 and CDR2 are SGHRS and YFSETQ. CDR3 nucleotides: TGCGCCAGCAGCGTGGACAGGGCCAGCTATGGCTACACCTTC. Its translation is CASSVDRASYGYTF.

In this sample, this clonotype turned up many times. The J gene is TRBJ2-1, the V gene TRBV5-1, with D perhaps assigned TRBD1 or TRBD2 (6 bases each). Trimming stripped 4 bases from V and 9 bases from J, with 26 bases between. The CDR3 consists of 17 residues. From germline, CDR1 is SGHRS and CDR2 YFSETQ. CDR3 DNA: TGCGCCAGCAGCCGATTCTTCGGGGGACCCCAACAGGGTGAGCAGTTCTTC. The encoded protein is CASSRFFGGPQQGEQFF.

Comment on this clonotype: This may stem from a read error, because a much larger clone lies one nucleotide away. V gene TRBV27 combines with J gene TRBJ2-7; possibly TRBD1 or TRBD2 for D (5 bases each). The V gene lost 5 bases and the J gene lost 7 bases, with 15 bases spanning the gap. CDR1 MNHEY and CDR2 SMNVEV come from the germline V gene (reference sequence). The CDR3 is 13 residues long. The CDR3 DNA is TGTGCCAGCAGTCGACAGACTAAGGATGAGCAGTACTTC. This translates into CASSRQTKDEQYF.

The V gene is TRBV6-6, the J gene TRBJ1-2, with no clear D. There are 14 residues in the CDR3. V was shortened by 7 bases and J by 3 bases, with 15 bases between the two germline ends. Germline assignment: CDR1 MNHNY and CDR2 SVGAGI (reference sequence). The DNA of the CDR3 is TGTGCCAGCACCCACCCGGTTGCAGACTATGGCTACACCTTC. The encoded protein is CASTHPVADYGYTF.

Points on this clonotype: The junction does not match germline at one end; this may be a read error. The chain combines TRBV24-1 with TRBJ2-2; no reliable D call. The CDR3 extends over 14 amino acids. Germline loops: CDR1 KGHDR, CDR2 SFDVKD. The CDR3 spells CATSGAQNTRELFF. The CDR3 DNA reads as TGTGCCACCAGTGGGGCGCAGAACACCAGGGAGCTGTTTTTT.

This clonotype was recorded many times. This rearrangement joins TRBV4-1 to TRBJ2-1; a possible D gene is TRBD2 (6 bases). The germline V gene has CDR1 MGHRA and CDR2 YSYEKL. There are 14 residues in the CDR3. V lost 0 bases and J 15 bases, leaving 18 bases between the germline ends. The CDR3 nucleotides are TGCGCCAGCAGCCAAGAGGAGGGTCTCATTTTTCGGTTCTTC. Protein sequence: CASSQEEGLIFRFF.

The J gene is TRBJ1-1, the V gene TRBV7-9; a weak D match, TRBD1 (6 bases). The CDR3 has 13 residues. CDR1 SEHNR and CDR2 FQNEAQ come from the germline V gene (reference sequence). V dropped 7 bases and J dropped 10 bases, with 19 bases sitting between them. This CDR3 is CASTGTGSQGAFF. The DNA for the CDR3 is TGTGCCAGCACGGGAACAGGGTCCCAAGGAGCTTTCTTT.

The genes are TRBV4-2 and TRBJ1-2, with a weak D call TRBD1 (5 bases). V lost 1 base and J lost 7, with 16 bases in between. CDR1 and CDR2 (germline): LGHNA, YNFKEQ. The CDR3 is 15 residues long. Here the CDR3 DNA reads TGTGCCAGCAGCCAAGCGGCAGGGTCAGTAGGTGGCTACACCTTC. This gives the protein CASSQAAGSVGGYTF.

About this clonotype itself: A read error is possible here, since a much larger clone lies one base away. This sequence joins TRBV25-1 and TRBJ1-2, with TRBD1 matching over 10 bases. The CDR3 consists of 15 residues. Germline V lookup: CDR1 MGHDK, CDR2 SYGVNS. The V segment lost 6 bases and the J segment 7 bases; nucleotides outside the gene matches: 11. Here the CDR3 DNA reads TGTGCCAGCAGCGCGTCCGGGACAGGGGTCGGTGGCTACACCTTC. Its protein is CASSASGTGVGGYTF.

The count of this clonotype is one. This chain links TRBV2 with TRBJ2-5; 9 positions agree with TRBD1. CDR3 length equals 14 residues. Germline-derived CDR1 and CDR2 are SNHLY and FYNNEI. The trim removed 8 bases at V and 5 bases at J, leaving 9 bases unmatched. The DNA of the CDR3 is TGTGCCAGCGCGACAGGGGGAAAAGGGGAGACCCAGTACTTC. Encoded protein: CASATGGKGETQYF.